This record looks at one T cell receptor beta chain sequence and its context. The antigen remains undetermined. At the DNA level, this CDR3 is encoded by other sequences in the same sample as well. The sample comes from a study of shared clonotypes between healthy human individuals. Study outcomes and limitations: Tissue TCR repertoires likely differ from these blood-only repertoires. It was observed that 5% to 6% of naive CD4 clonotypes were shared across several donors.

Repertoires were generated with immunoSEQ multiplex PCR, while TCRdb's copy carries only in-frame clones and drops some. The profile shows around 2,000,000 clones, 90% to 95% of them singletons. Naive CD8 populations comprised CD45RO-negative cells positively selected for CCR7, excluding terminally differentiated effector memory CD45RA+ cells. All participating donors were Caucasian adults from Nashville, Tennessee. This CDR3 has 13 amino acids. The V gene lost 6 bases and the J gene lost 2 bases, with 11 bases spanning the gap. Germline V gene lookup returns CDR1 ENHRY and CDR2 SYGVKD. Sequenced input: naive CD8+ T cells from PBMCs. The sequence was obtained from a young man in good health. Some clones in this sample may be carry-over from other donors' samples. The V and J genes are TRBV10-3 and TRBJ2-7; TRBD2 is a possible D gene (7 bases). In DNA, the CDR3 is TGTGCCATCAGCGGGGGGCCCCCCTACGAGCAGTACTTC. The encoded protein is CAISGGPPYEQYF.